Listed below are T cell receptor beta chains from one sample, sequenced in a study of brain metastases from non-small cell lung cancer. TCRdb keeps only in-frame clones here, not all; method: immunoSEQ multiplex PCR. The table shows approximately 2,500 clones, with about four fifths occurring only once. The sample was tissue from a brain metastasis. These receptors all come from a donor aged 40 or older with non-small cell lung cancer. Each CDR3 is given with its conserved first and last residue. D genes are given only for firm matches. Size tells how often a clone was seen (once, few, many) or the class of an expanded clone, and some rows leave it out.

v_gene	abundance	d_gene	CDR3aa
TRBV4-1	.	TRBD1	CASRAEGARGYTF
TRBV6-2/TRBV6-3	.	TRBD2	CASSRTSGRAGELFF
TRBV5-1	.	.	CASSSGTPTDTQYF
TRBV7-9	.	TRBD1	CASSRQGINTEAFF
TRBV10-3	.	TRBD1	CAIGQGRKDTQYF
TRBV19	.	TRBD2	CASSIKAGAPYEQYF
TRBV15	.	.	CATSREYRARGAFF
TRBV19	.	TRBD2	CASSIKAGAPYEQYF
TRBV5-6	.	.	CASSLRSNEKLFF
TRBV9	.	TRBD2	CASSRAGGPPTDTQYF
TRBV27	.	.	CASRDGVSGNTIYF
TRBV6-5	.	.	CASSDSYGYTF
TRBV11-2	.	TRBD1	CASSLVFGGGGQGTGEQYF
TRBV29-1	.	TRBD1	CSAQGAAYEQYF
TRBV4-1	.	.	CASSQAGYSYNEQFF
TRBV28	.	.	CASGISGNTIYF
TRBV12-3/TRBV12-4	.	.	CASTLNTEAFF
TRBV11-2	.	.	CASSLRRETQYF
TRBV5-1	.	.	CASSLEGIIAGELFF
TRBV7-9	.	TRBD2	CASSLYHSGGETQYF
TRBV6-1	.	TRBD1	CASSELKGAGTEAFF
TRBV10-3	.	.	CAISEVGTGANVLTF
TRBV19	once	TRBD1	CASSIGTGSGTDTQYF
TRBV15	.	TRBD2	CATSRESPLAGATDTQYF
TRBV4-3	.	.	CASSQDRVVIGPQESQYF
TRBV9	hyperexpanded	TRBD1	CASSLGTGGGDEQFF
TRBV9	.	TRBD1	CASSVAFGQGDHEQYF
TRBV15	.	.	CATSREQGARRNEQYF
TRBV18	once	TRBD2	CASAEGTRSTDTQYF
TRBV9	.	.	CASMVTDTQYF
TRBV5-1	large	TRBD1	CASSLTGAAQETQYF
TRBV3-1/TRBV3-2	.	.	CASRDSLNEQYF
TRBV19	once	TRBD1	CASARDRGSPQYF
TRBV4-1	.	.	CASSQDPFQGTQYF
TRBV12-3/TRBV12-4	.	TRBD1	CASSTGQGFGYTF
TRBV28	.	.	CASSWNTEAFF
TRBV7-8	.	TRBD2	CASSPELAGNYNEQFF
TRBV3-1/TRBV3-2	.	.	CASSQARQETQYF
TRBV11-3	.	.	CASSLEGRAGELFF
TRBV28	once	.	CASSPPGRIGSYEQYF
TRBV5-1	.	.	CASSSGQWKDTQYF
TRBV30	.	.	CAWSVGPTTEAFF
TRBV2	.	.	CAIEGAGYGYTF